These T cell receptor beta chains were read from a single sample in a study of T cell clones after liver transplantation. Method: immunoSEQ multiplex PCR; TCRdb's copy keeps in-frame clones and lacks some. The sample records approximately 65,000 clones, 80% to 95% being singletons. Source: CD4+ T cells from blood, taken about 25 months after liver transplant. The receptors were gathered from a human patient who received a liver transplant. Some T cells may be the graft donor's. The CDR3 runs from the conserved cysteine through the conserved F or W. Fields, in order: D gene, J gene, V gene, clone size, CDR3 protein, CDR3 DNA. D genes are given only for firm matches. Only part of the rows carry a size: once, few, many, or a class if the clone is expanded.

d_call: TRBD2; j_call: TRBJ2-5; v_call: TRBV19; clone_size: .; cdr3_aa: CASTRTSGREETQYF; cdr3_nt: TGTGCCAGTACCCGGACTAGCGGGAGAGAAGAGACCCAGTACTTC
d_call: .; j_call: TRBJ1-2; v_call: TRBV21-1; clone_size: .; cdr3_aa: CASARGDYGYTF; cdr3_nt: TGTGCCAGCGCGAGGGGAGACTATGGCTACACCTTC
d_call: TRBD1; j_call: TRBJ2-7; v_call: TRBV10-2; clone_size: .; cdr3_aa: CASSEGTGVGEQYF; cdr3_nt: TGCGCCAGCAGTGAAGGGACAGGGGTCGGCGAGCAGTACTTC
d_call: TRBD1; j_call: TRBJ2-7; v_call: TRBV2; clone_size: .; cdr3_aa: CASTRDRNYEQYF; cdr3_nt: TGTGCCAGCACCCGGGACAGGAACTACGAGCAGTACTTC
d_call: .; j_call: TRBJ2-4; v_call: TRBV5-1; clone_size: .; cdr3_aa: CASSTTGGELAKNIQYF; cdr3_nt: TGCGCCAGCAGCACAACAGGGGGGGAACTAGCCAAAAACATTCAGTACTTC
d_call: TRBD2; j_call: TRBJ2-2; v_call: TRBV9; clone_size: once; cdr3_aa: CASSGLAATGELFF; cdr3_nt: TGTGCCAGCAGCGGGCTAGCGGCTACCGGGGAGCTGTTTTTT
d_call: TRBD2; j_call: TRBJ2-2; v_call: TRBV4-3; clone_size: .; cdr3_aa: CASRREASGNTGELFF; cdr3_nt: TGCGCCAGCAGAAGGGAGGCTAGCGGGAACACCGGGGAGCTGTTTTTT
d_call: .; j_call: TRBJ1-4; v_call: TRBV7-2; clone_size: .; cdr3_aa: CASTRHRADEKLFF; cdr3_nt: TGTGCCAGCACTCGACACAGGGCTGATGAAAAACTGTTTTTT
d_call: TRBD2; j_call: TRBJ2-1; v_call: TRBV6-5; clone_size: .; cdr3_aa: CASSSRLAGNYNEQFF; cdr3_nt: TGTGCCAGCAGTTCGAGACTAGCGGGTAACTACAATGAGCAGTTCTTC
d_call: .; j_call: TRBJ2-5; v_call: TRBV7-9; clone_size: few; cdr3_aa: CAGEVQETQYF; cdr3_nt: TGTGCCGGAGAGGTCCAAGAGACCCAGTACTTC
d_call: .; j_call: TRBJ2-7; v_call: TRBV5-4; clone_size: .; cdr3_aa: CATNDGFYEQYF; cdr3_nt: TGTGCCACCAATGACGGATTTTACGAGCAGTACTTC
d_call: .; j_call: TRBJ1-3; v_call: TRBV5-1; clone_size: .; cdr3_aa: CASRLQGGENTIYF; cdr3_nt: TGCGCCAGCAGACTACAGGGCGGTGAAAACACCATATATTTT
d_call: TRBD1; j_call: TRBJ2-3; v_call: TRBV9; clone_size: .; cdr3_aa: CASSVDGRGTGAGDTQYF; cdr3_nt: TGTGCCAGCAGCGTAGATGGCCGCGGGACAGGGGCAGGAGATACGCAGTATTTT
d_call: TRBD2; j_call: TRBJ2-1; v_call: TRBV18; clone_size: .; cdr3_aa: CASSPPGLADYNEQFF; cdr3_nt: TGTGCCAGCTCACCACCCGGACTAGCGGATTACAATGAGCAGTTCTTC
d_call: TRBD2; j_call: TRBJ2-7; v_call: TRBV19; clone_size: .; cdr3_aa: CASSIGGTTYEQYF; cdr3_nt: TGTGCCAGTAGTATTGGGGGGACTACCTACGAGCAGTACTTC
d_call: TRBD2; j_call: TRBJ2-2; v_call: TRBV11-1; clone_size: .; cdr3_aa: CASSLTSGNTGELFF; cdr3_nt: TGTGCCAGCAGCCTGACTAGCGGGAACACCGGGGAGCTGTTTTTT
d_call: .; j_call: TRBJ2-1; v_call: TRBV10-1; clone_size: .; cdr3_aa: CASSGAAPGNEQFF; cdr3_nt: TGCGCCAGCAGTGGGGCGGCGCCGGGGAATGAGCAGTTCTTC
d_call: TRBD2; j_call: TRBJ2-1; v_call: TRBV5-4; clone_size: .; cdr3_aa: CASSLSISGVYNEQFF; cdr3_nt: TGTGCCAGCAGCCTATCGATTAGCGGGGTATACAATGAGCAGTTCTTC
d_call: .; j_call: TRBJ1-5; v_call: TRBV6-1; clone_size: .; cdr3_aa: CASGVARSNQPQHF; cdr3_nt: TGTGCCAGCGGAGTCGCTCGCTCCAATCAGCCCCAGCATTTT
d_call: .; j_call: TRBJ1-4; v_call: TRBV18; clone_size: .; cdr3_aa: CASSPTDREKLFF; cdr3_nt: TGTGCCAGCTCACCAACCGACAGGGAAAAACTGTTTTTT
d_call: TRBD2; j_call: TRBJ2-1; v_call: TRBV6-5; clone_size: .; cdr3_aa: CASSYRSAGGVDEQFF; cdr3_nt: TGTGCCAGCAGTTACCGTTCAGCGGGAGGGGTCGATGAGCAGTTCTTC
d_call: TRBD2; j_call: TRBJ2-1; v_call: TRBV6-5; clone_size: .; cdr3_aa: CASSYSPREGFNEQFF; cdr3_nt: TGTGCCAGCAGTTACTCCCCACGGGAGGGCTTTAATGAGCAGTTCTTC
d_call: TRBD1; j_call: TRBJ2-5; v_call: TRBV15; clone_size: .; cdr3_aa: CATSTSTGQGETQYF; cdr3_nt: TGTGCCACCAGCACCAGCACGGGACAGGGGGAGACCCAGTACTTC
d_call: TRBD2; j_call: TRBJ2-1; v_call: TRBV7-8; clone_size: .; cdr3_aa: CASSLNRASGISEQFF; cdr3_nt: TGTGCCAGCAGCTTAAATAGGGCTAGCGGGATCAGTGAGCAGTTCTTC
d_call: .; j_call: TRBJ2-6; v_call: TRBV11-3; clone_size: .; cdr3_aa: CASTSQSGANVLTF; cdr3_nt: TGTGCCAGCACCTCTCAGTCGGGGGCCAACGTCCTGACTTTC
d_call: .; j_call: TRBJ1-3; v_call: TRBV28; clone_size: .; cdr3_aa: CASSKDSHSGNTIYF; cdr3_nt: TGTGCCAGCAGTAAGGACAGCCACTCTGGAAACACCATATATTTT
d_call: .; j_call: TRBJ2-1; v_call: TRBV15; clone_size: .; cdr3_aa: CATSRDPVYNEQFF; cdr3_nt: TGTGCCACCAGCAGAGATCCAGTTTACAATGAGCAGTTCTTC
d_call: .; j_call: TRBJ2-1; v_call: TRBV7-2; clone_size: few; cdr3_aa: CASSRAMGSNEQFF; cdr3_nt: TGTGCCAGCAGCCGTGCGATGGGTAGTAATGAGCAGTTCTTC
d_call: .; j_call: TRBJ2-1; v_call: TRBV6-5; clone_size: .; cdr3_aa: CASSYSPGFNYNEQFF; cdr3_nt: TGTGCCAGCAGTTACTCGCCCGGGTTTAACTACAATGAGCAGTTCTTC
d_call: .; j_call: TRBJ1-1; v_call: TRBV19; clone_size: .; cdr3_aa: CASSPNTEAFF; cdr3_nt: TGTGCCAGTAGTCCCAACACTGAAGCTTTCTTT
d_call: .; j_call: TRBJ2-7; v_call: TRBV19; clone_size: .; cdr3_aa: CASSIAGSLPSYEQYF; cdr3_nt: TGTGCCAGTAGTATCGCCGGGAGCCTACCCTCCTACGAGCAGTACTTC
d_call: .; j_call: TRBJ2-3; v_call: TRBV7-9; clone_size: .; cdr3_aa: CASSLRPPLVEGSTDTQYF; cdr3_nt: TGTGCCAGCAGCTTACGACCCCCATTAGTGGAGGGGAGCACAGATACGCAGTATTTT
d_call: TRBD1; j_call: TRBJ2-1; v_call: TRBV7-6; clone_size: .; cdr3_aa: CASSWDSYNEQFF; cdr3_nt: TGTGCCAGCAGCTGGGACAGCTACAATGAGCAGTTCTTC
d_call: .; j_call: TRBJ2-5; v_call: TRBV4-3; clone_size: .; cdr3_aa: CASSQDEGARGTQYF; cdr3_nt: TGCGCCAGCAGCCAAGATGAAGGGGCTAGGGGGACCCAGTACTTC
d_call: .; j_call: TRBJ2-5; v_call: TRBV7-8; clone_size: .; cdr3_aa: CATHTGAETQYF; cdr3_nt: TGTGCCACCCACACGGGGGCAGAGACCCAGTACTTC
d_call: TRBD1; j_call: TRBJ2-2; v_call: TRBV7-6; clone_size: .; cdr3_aa: CASSMGQGEYTGELFF; cdr3_nt: TGTGCCAGCAGCATGGGACAGGGGGAGTACACCGGGGAGCTGTTTTTT
d_call: .; j_call: TRBJ2-5; v_call: TRBV10-3; clone_size: .; cdr3_aa: CAIKDQAETQYF; cdr3_nt: TGTGCCATCAAGGACCAGGCGGAGACCCAGTACTTC
d_call: TRBD1; j_call: TRBJ1-2; v_call: TRBV4-2; clone_size: .; cdr3_aa: CASSQGTGTGDIYGYTF; cdr3_nt: TGTGCCAGCAGCCAGGGCACCGGGACAGGAGACATCTATGGCTACACCTTC
d_call: TRBD2; j_call: TRBJ2-1; v_call: TRBV7-2; clone_size: few; cdr3_aa: CASSLEGGRGNEQFF; cdr3_nt: TGTGCCAGCAGCTTAGAAGGCGGGAGGGGGAATGAGCAGTTCTTC
d_call: .; j_call: TRBJ2-5; v_call: TRBV20-1; clone_size: .; cdr3_aa: CSAEAQETQYF; cdr3_nt: TGCAGTGCCGAGGCCCAAGAGACCCAGTACTTC
d_call: TRBD2; j_call: TRBJ2-4; v_call: TRBV7-4; clone_size: .; cdr3_aa: CASSLELAGGPGAKNIQYF; cdr3_nt: TGTGCCAGCAGCTTAGAACTAGCGGGAGGGCCGGGGGCCAAAAACATTCAGTACTTC
d_call: .; j_call: TRBJ2-7; v_call: TRBV6-1; clone_size: .; cdr3_aa: CASSEIQGGYEQYF; cdr3_nt: TGTGCCAGCAGTGAAATTCAGGGGGGATACGAGCAGTACTTC